This T cell receptor (beta chain) stems from a study of blood T cell repertoires in COVID-19. Study background: Material from acute and convalescent COVID-19 was sourced from the United States, Italy and Spain. PBMCs, B-cell-depleted T cells, or T cells provided the cDNA or gDNA that made up the material.

There are 15 residues in the CDR3. Trimming took off 3 bases at V and 0 bases at J, with 9 bases between the two ends. CDR1 is LGHDT and CDR2 is YNNKEL in the germline V gene (reference sequence). Sequenced by immunoSEQ multiplex PCR; TCRdb stores in-frame clones only, minus some. Among more than 25,000 clones, approximately 88% were seen once, and the ten largest hold about 9.2%. This TCR came from a man at least 80 years old with active COVID-19. The sample taken for sequencing was peripheral blood. The genes are TRBV3-1 (or the pseudogene TRBV3-2) and TRBJ2-4; D not certain. As DNA, the CDR3 is TGTGCCAGCAGCCATACGACTGAAGCCAAAAACATTCAGTACTTC. Protein product: CASSHTTEAKNIQYF.